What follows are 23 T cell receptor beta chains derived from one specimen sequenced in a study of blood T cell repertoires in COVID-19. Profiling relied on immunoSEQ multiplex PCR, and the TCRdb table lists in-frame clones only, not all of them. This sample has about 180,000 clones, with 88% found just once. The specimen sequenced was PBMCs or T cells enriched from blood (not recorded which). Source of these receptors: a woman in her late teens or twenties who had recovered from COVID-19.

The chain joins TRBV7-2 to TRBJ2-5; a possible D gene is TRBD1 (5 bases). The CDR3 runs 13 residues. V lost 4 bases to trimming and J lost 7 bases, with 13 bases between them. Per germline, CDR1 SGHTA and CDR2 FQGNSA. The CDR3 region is CASSSGAPGTQYF. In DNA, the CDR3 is TGTGCCAGCAGCTCTGGGGCCCCGGGGACCCAGTACTTC.

The CDR3 DNA is TGTGCCAGCACCCCGGACAGGTCTCGTTATGGCTACACCTTC. Its translation is CASTPDRSRYGYTF. The rearrangement joins TRBV6-5 to TRBJ1-2, with 7 bases aligning to TRBD1. Germline assignment: CDR1 MNHEY and CDR2 SVGAGI. This CDR3 is built from 14 residues. J gave up 5 bases and V 7 bases, and 10 bases lay outside the gene matches.

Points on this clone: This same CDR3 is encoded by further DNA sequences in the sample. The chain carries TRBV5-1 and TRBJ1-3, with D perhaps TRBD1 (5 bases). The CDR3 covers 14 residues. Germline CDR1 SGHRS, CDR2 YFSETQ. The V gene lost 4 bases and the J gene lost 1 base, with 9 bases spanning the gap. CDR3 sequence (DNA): TGCGCCAGCAGCCCGCAGGGATCTGGAAACACCATATATTTT. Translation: CASSPQGSGNTIYF.

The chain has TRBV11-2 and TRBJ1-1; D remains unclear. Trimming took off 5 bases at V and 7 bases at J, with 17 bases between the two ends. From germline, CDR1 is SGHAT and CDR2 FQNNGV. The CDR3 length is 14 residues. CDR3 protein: CASSVGWGEGEAFF. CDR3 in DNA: TGTGCCAGCAGCGTGGGTTGGGGAGAAGGTGAAGCTTTCTTT.

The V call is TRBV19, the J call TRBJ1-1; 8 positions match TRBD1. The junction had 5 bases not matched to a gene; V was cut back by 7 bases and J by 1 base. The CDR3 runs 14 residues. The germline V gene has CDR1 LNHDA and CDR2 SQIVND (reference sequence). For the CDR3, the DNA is TGTGCCAGTATTGTTGGACAGGGGAACACTGAAGCTTTCTTT. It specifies CASIVGQGNTEAFF.

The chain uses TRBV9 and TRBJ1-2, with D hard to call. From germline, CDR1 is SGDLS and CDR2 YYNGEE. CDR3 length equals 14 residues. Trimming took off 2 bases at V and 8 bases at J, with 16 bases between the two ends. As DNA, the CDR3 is TGTGCCAGCAGCGTTCCGAACGGTGTGTGGGGCTACACCTTC. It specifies CASSVPNGVWGYTF. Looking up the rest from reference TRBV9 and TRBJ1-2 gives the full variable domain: DSGVTQTPKHLITATGQRVTLRCSPRSGDLSVYWYQQSLDQGLQFLIQYYNGEERAKGNILERFSAQQFPDLHSELNLSSLELGDSALYFCASSVPNGVWGYTFGSGTRLTVV.

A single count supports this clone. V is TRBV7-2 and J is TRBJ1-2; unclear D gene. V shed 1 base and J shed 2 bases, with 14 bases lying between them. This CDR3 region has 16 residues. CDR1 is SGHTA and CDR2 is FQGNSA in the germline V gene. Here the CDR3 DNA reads TGTGCCAGCAGCTTAGTGCGGGCCACCTCCAACTATGGCTACACCTTC. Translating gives CASSLVRATSNYGYTF. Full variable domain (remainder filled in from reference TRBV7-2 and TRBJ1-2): GAGVSQSPSNKVTEKGKDVELRCDPISGHTALYWYRQSLGQGLEFLIYFQGNSAPDKSGLPSDRFSAERTGGSVSTLTIQRTQQEDSAVYLCASSLVRATSNYGYTFGSGTRLTVV.

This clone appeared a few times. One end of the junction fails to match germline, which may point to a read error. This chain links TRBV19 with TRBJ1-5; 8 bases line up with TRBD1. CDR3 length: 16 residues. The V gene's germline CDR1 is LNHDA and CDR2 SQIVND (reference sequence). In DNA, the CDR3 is TGTGCCAGTAGTCTAGACAGGGGATTTAGCAATCAGCCCCAGCATTTT. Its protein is CASSLDRGFSNQPQHF.

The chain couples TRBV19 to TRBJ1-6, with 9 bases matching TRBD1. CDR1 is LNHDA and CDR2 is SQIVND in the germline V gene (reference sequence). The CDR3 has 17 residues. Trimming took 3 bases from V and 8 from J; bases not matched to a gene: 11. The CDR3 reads CASSILKTGGFDSPLHF. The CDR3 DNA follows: TGTGCCAGTAGTATCCTTAAGACAGGGGGTTTTGATTCACCCCTCCACTTT.

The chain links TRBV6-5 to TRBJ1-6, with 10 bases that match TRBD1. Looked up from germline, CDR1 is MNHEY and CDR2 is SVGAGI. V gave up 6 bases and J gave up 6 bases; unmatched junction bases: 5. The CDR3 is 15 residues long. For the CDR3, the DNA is TGTGCCAGCAGATACGGGACAGGGGTTAATTCACCCCTCCACTTT. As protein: CASRYGTGVNSPLHF.

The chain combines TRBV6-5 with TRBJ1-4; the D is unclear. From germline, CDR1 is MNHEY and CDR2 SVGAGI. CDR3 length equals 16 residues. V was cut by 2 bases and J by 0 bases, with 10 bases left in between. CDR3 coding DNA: TGTGCCAGCAGTTACGGGCCACTTGCAACTAATGAAAAACTGTTTTTT. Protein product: CASSYGPLATNEKLFF.

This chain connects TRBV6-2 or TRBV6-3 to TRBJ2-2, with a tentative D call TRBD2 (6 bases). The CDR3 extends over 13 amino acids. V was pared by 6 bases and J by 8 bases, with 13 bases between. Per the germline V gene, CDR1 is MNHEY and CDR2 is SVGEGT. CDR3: CASSALAWGELFF. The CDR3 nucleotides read TGTGCCAGCAGCGCACTAGCATGGGGGGAGCTGTTTTTT.

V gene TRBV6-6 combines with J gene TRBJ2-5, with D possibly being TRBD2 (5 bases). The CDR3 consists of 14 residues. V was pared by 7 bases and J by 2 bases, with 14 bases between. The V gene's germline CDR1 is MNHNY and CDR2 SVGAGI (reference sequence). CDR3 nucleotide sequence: TGTGCCAGCACCCCCCCAGGAGGTCAAGAGACCCAGTACTTC. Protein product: CASTPPGGQETQYF.

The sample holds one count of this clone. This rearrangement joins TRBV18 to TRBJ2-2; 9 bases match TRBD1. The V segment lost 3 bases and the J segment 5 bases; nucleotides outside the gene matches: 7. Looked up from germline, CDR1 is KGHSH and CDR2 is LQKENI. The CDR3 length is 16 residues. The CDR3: CASSPELQGATGELFF. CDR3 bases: TGTGCCAGCTCACCTGAATTACAGGGGGCGACCGGGGAGCTGTTTTTT. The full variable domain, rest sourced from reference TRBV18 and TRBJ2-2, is NAGVMQNPRHLVRRRGQEARLRCSPMKGHSHVYWYRQLPEEGLKFMVYLQKENIIDESGMPKERFSAEFPKEGPSILRIQQVVRGDSAAYFCASSPELQGATGELFFGEGSRLTVL.

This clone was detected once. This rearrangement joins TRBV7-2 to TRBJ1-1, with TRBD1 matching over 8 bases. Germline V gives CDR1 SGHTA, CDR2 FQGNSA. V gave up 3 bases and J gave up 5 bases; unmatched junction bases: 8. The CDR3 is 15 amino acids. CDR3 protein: CASSLGGDRRTEAFF. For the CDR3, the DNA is TGTGCCAGCAGCTTGGGAGGGGACAGGAGAACTGAAGCTTTCTTT.

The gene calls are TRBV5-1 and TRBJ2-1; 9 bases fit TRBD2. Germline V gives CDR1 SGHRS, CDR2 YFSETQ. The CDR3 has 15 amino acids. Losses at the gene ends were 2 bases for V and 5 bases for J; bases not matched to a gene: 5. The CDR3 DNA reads TGCGCCAGCAGCTTCTCTAGCGGGATAAACAATGAGCAGTTCTTC. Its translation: CASSFSSGINNEQFF.

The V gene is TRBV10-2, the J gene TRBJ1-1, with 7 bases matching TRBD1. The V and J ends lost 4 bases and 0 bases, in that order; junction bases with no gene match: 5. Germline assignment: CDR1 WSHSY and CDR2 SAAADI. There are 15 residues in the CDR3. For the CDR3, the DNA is TGCGCCAGCAGTGTCAGACAGGGTATGAACACTGAAGCTTTCTTT. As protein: CASSVRQGMNTEAFF.

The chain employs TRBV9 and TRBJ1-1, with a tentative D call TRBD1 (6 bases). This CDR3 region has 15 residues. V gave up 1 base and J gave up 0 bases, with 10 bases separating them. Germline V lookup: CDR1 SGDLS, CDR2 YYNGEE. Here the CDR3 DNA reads TGTGCCAGCAGCGTACAGGGGTTATTGAACACTGAAGCTTTCTTT. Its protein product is CASSVQGLLNTEAFF.

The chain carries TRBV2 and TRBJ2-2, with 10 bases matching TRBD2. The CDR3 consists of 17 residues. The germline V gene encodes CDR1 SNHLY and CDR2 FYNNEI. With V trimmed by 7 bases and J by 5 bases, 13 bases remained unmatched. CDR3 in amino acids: CASKLLPGLAETGELFF. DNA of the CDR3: TGTGCCAGCAAGCTCCTTCCAGGACTAGCGGAAACCGGGGAGCTGTTTTTT.

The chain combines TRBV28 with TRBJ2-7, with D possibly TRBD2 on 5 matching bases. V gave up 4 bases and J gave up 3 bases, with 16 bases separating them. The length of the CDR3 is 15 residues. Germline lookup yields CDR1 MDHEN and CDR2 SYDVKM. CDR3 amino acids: CASSWAGRGLYEQYF. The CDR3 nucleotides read TGTGCCAGCAGTTGGGCTGGTAGAGGACTCTACGAGCAGTACTTC.

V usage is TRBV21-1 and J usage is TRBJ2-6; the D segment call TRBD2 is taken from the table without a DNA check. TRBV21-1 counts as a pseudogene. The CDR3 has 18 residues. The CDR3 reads CASSKARGLRTGANVLTF. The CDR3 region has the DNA TGTGCCAGCAGCAAAGCGCGCGGCTTAAGGACTGGGGCCAACGTCCTGACTTTC.

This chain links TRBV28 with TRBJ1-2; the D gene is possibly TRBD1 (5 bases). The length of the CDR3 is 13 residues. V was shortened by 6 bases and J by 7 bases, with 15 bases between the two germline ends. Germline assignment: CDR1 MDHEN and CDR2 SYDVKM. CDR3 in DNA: TGTGCCAGCAGCCCCCCCGCAGGGTTTGGCTACACCTTC. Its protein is CASSPPAGFGYTF.

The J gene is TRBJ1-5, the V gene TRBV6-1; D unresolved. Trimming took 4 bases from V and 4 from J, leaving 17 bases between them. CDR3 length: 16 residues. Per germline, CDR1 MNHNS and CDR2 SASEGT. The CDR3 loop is CASSGGEPAYNQPQHF. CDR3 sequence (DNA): TGTGCCAGCAGTGGGGGAGAGCCGGCCTATAATCAGCCCCAGCATTTT.